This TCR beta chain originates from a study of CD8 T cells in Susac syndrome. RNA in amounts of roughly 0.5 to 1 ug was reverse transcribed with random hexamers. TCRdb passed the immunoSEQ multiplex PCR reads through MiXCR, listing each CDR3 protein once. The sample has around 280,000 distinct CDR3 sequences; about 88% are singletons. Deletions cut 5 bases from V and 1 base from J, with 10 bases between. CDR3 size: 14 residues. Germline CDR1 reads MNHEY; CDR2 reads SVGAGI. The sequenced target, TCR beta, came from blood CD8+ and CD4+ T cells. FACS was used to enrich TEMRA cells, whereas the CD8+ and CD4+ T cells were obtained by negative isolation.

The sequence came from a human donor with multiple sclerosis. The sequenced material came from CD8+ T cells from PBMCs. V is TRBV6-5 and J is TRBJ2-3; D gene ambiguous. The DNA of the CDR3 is TGTGCCAGCAGTCACGCGGAAGGCACAGATACGCAGTATTTT. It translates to CASSHAEGTDTQYF.